These 30 T cell receptor beta chains originate from one sample sequenced in a study of blood T cell repertoires in COVID-19. The data were produced by immunoSEQ multiplex PCR, yet TCRdb's version contains in-frame clones alone and is incomplete. This table has 100,000 or so clones, approximately 89% appearing once. Sequencing was done on a sample of peripheral blood. These receptors were obtained from a man in his sixties with acute or convalescent COVID-19.

This rearrangement joins TRBV29-1 to TRBJ2-7; 10 nucleotides align to TRBD1. Germline V lookup: CDR1 SQVTM, CDR2 ANQGSEA. This CDR3 contains 13 residues. The V gene end was trimmed by 7 bases and the J gene end by 7 bases; junction bases not matched to a gene: 10. The CDR3 reads CSAGTGVVREQYF. CDR3 DNA sequence: TGCAGCGCGGGGACAGGGGTCGTTCGGGAGCAGTACTTC.

The chain has TRBV19 and TRBJ1-5; the D is unclear. From germline, CDR1 is LNHDA and CDR2 SQIVND (reference sequence). V was clipped by 0 bases and J by 5 bases, with 8 bases between them. The CDR3 spans 14 residues. DNA for the CDR3: TGTGCCAGTAGTATAGACACCCGAGATCAGCCCCAGCATTTT. Translating it yields CASSIDTRDQPQHF. Using reference TRBV19 and TRBJ1-5 for the parts outside the CDR3, the full variable domain is DGGITQSPKYLFRKEGQNVTLSCEQNLNHDAMYWYRQDPGQGLRLIYYSQIVNDFQKGDIAEGYSVSREKKESFPLTVTSAQKNPTAFYLCASSIDTRDQPQHFGDGTRLSIL.

This clone was detected only once. The genes are TRBV11-3 and TRBJ2-3; D might be TRBD2 (6 bases). Looked up from germline, CDR1 is SGHNT and CDR2 is YENEEA. The CDR3 has 17 residues. V lost 0 bases and J lost 4, with 17 bases in between. CDR3 protein: CASSLDLGGSRADTQYF. CDR3 bases: TGTGCCAGCAGCTTAGATCTTGGGGGGAGTAGGGCAGATACGCAGTATTTT.

The chain carries TRBV6-1 and TRBJ2-7; a weak D match, TRBD1 (6 bases). The V end was cut by 2 bases, the J end by 6 bases, with 11 bases between. This CDR3 is 13 amino acids long. CDR1 is MNHNS and CDR2 is SASEGT in the germline V gene. The CDR3 DNA follows: TGTGCCAGCAGTGAACTCCAGGGGCCCGAGCAGTACTTC. Translation gives CASSELQGPEQYF.

V usage is TRBV11-2 and J usage is TRBJ1-2; possibly TRBD1 for D (6 bases). Germline V gene lookup returns CDR1 SGHAT and CDR2 FQNNGV. This CDR3 comprises 15 residues. V dropped 1 base and J dropped 2 bases, with 11 bases sitting between them. CDR3 protein: CASSLAPGGNYGYTF. CDR3 DNA: TGTGCCAGCAGCTTAGCGCCGGGGGGCAACTATGGCTACACCTTC.

The rearrangement uses TRBV18 and TRBJ1-1; no definite D call. The V end lost 5 bases, the J end lost 4 bases, and 8 bases lay between the germline ends. Per the germline V gene, CDR1 is KGHSH and CDR2 is LQKENI. The CDR3 has 12 residues. CDR3 nucleotides: TGTGCCAGCTCATGGAGCTCCACTGAAGCTTTCTTT. This translates into CASSWSSTEAFF.

The rearrangement uses TRBV3-1 (or the pseudogene TRBV3-2) and TRBJ2-1; 9 nucleotides match TRBD2. The V gene end was trimmed by 4 bases and the J gene end by 4 bases; junction bases not matched to a gene: 17. Germline values: CDR1 LGHDT, CDR2 YNNKEL (reference sequence). The CDR3 runs to 19 residues. CDR3 protein: CASSPSGRSVVSGYNEQFF. Written as DNA, the CDR3 is TGTGCCAGCAGCCCCAGCGGGAGGAGTGTGGTTTCCGGGTACAATGAGCAGTTCTTC.

The rearrangement links TRBV19 to TRBJ1-4; 7 nucleotides agree with TRBD1. Trimming removed 7 bases from V and 7 bases from J; junction bases left unmatched: 9. Germline V lookup: CDR1 LNHDA, CDR2 SQIVND (reference sequence). CDR3 size: 14 residues. The CDR3 spells CASIPDRESEKLFF. The CDR3 bases are TGTGCCAGTATACCCGACAGGGAATCTGAAAAACTGTTTTTT.

V gene TRBV28 combines with J gene TRBJ2-5, with unresolved D. CDR1 MDHEN and CDR2 SYDVKM come from the germline V gene. The CDR3 totals 15 residues. V was shortened by 5 bases and J by 1 base, with 14 bases between the two germline ends. CDR3 nucleotides: TGTGCCAGCAGTACCATCGCGGCCTCCCAAGAGACCCAGTACTTC. This translates into CASSTIAASQETQYF.

CDR3 region: CASSLALSTGGWVEKLFF. The CDR3 DNA is TGTGCCAGCAGCTTAGCTCTATCGACAGGGGGCTGGGTTGAAAAACTGTTTTTT. This chain uses TRBV7-8 with TRBJ1-4; 10 bases align to TRBD1. Trimming cost V 0 bases and J 7 bases; bases outside gene matches: 11. Per germline, CDR1 SGHVS and CDR2 FQNEAQ. This CDR3 region has 18 residues. The variable domain in full, with the rest retrieved from reference TRBV7-8 and TRBJ1-4, is GAGVSQSPRYKVAKRGQDVALRCDPISGHVSLFWYQQALGQGPEFLTYFQNEAQLDKSGLPSDRFFAERPEGSVSTLKIQRTQQEDSAVYLCASSLALSTGGWVEKLFFGSGTQLSVL.

V is TRBV6-5 and J is TRBJ2-7; 15 bases agree with TRBD2. The CDR3 is 14 amino acids. Germline V gives CDR1 MNHEY, CDR2 SVGAGI. Losses at the gene ends were 10 bases for V and 6 bases for J; bases not matched to a gene: 7. This CDR3 reads CATSGLAGGGEQYV. In nucleotides, the CDR3 is TGTGCCACCTCGGGACTAGCGGGAGGAGGCGAGCAGTACGTC.

The V and J genes are TRBV5-1 and TRBJ1-1, with 12 bases lining up with TRBD1. The CDR3 runs 16 residues. Per germline, CDR1 SGHRS and CDR2 YFSETQ. V trimming: 4 bases; J trimming: 4 bases; junction bases outside the gene matches: 8. The CDR3 nucleotides read TGCGCCAGCAGCCCCGGGACAGGGGGCGTTTTCACTGAAGCTTTCTTT. It yields the protein CASSPGTGGVFTEAFF.

The chain joins TRBV5-1 to TRBJ2-1; 7 positions match TRBD2. V dropped 4 bases and J dropped 7; count of bases not matched to a gene: 5. The CDR3 is 13 amino acids. Germline V gene sequence: CDR1 SGHRS, CDR2 YFSETQ. Here the CDR3 DNA reads TGCGCCAGCAGCCCCAGACTAGCAAATGAGCAGTTCTTC. It specifies CASSPRLANEQFF.

This chain uses TRBV29-1 with TRBJ1-1, with TRBD1 matching 7 bases. V dropped 5 bases and J dropped 0; count of bases not matched to a gene: 6. The V gene's germline CDR1 is SQVTM and CDR2 ANQGSEA. The CDR3 is 14 amino acids. CDR3 nucleotides: TGCAGCGTTTCCGGGACAGACATGAACACTGAAGCTTTCTTT. This encodes CSVSGTDMNTEAFF.

The chain combines TRBV6-1 with TRBJ2-1; 7 nucleotides line up with TRBD2. Germline CDR1 MNHNS, CDR2 SASEGT. The CDR3 has 15 amino acids. The V segment lost 2 bases and the J segment 4 bases; nucleotides outside the gene matches: 5. The CDR3 loop is CASSEQGGVYNEQFF. As DNA, the CDR3 is TGTGCCAGCAGTGAACAGGGAGGGGTTTACAATGAGCAGTTCTTC.

The chain links TRBV28 to TRBJ2-7, with D tentatively TRBD1 (6 bases). V shed 5 bases and J shed 3 bases, with 23 bases lying between them. Germline values: CDR1 MDHEN, CDR2 SYDVKM. The CDR3 runs 17 residues. CDR3 protein: CASSGVGGHKIHYEQYF. The CDR3 DNA sequence: TGTGCCAGCAGTGGCGTAGGGGGACACAAGATTCACTACGAGCAGTACTTC.

CDR3 in amino acids: CASSLDLGGSNADTQYF. CDR3 coding DNA: TGTGCCAGCAGCTTAGATCTTGGCGGGAGTAACGCAGATACGCAGTATTTT. The rearrangement joins TRBV11-3 to TRBJ2-3; 7 positions match TRBD2. Trimming removed 0 bases from V and 4 bases from J; junction bases left unmatched: 10. Germline V gives CDR1 SGHNT, CDR2 YENEEA. CDR3 size: 17 residues.

This chain joins TRBV10-3 and TRBJ2-4, with a possible D match to TRBD2 (6 bases). From germline, CDR1 is ENHRY and CDR2 SYGVKD. The germline V and J ends were trimmed by 0 bases and 0 bases, with 9 bases remaining between them. The CDR3 spans 16 residues. CDR3: CAISESGGRAKNIQYF. The CDR3 DNA sequence: TGTGCCATCAGTGAGTCCGGGGGAAGAGCCAAAAACATTCAGTACTTC.

The CDR3 DNA follows: TGTGCCAGCAGCCACGACAGGAATAATGAAAAACTGTTTTTT. Its translation: CASSHDRNNEKLFF. The V call is TRBV5-4, the J call TRBJ1-4; a possible D gene is TRBD1 (6 bases). V was shortened by 4 bases and J by 4 bases, with 11 bases between the two germline ends. Germline V gene lookup returns CDR1 SGHNT and CDR2 YYREEE (reference sequence). The CDR3 consists of 14 residues.

This chain connects TRBV19 to TRBJ1-1; 7 bases agree with TRBD1. The V segment lost 7 bases and the J segment 1 base; nucleotides outside the gene matches: 6. The CDR3 has 14 residues. CDR1 and CDR2 (germline): LNHDA, SQIVND (reference sequence). This chain's CDR3 is CASIWRDRNTEAFF. The CDR3 DNA reads TGTGCCAGTATATGGAGGGACAGGAACACTGAAGCTTTCTTT.

This chain uses TRBV4-2 with TRBJ1-2; no clear D gene. The V and J ends lost 0 bases and 7 bases respectively, with 12 bases between them. The CDR3 contains 14 residues. Per the germline V gene, CDR1 is LGHNA and CDR2 is YNFKEQ. The CDR3 DNA sequence: TGTGCCAGCAGCCAAGATTCAGGAATTCGTGGCTACACCTTC. Its translation is CASSQDSGIRGYTF.

This chain uses TRBV12-5 with TRBJ2-1, with 10 bases lining up with TRBD1. This CDR3 has 18 residues. The trim removed 0 bases at V and 2 bases at J, leaving 7 bases unmatched. The germline V gene has CDR1 LGHNT and CDR2 FRNRAP. The CDR3 protein is CASGLVLGQGVPYNEQFF. For the CDR3, the DNA is TGTGCTAGTGGTTTGGTACTCGGACAGGGGGTGCCCTACAATGAGCAGTTCTTC.

V gene TRBV7-3 combines with J gene TRBJ1-5; TRBD1 matches 9 bases. Germline V CDR1 and CDR2: SGHTA, FQGTGA. Germline trimming cut 5 bases from V and 4 bases from J; bases unmatched to any gene: 6. The CDR3 sequence is 15 residues long. CDR3 loop: CASSIGTGSNQPQHF. Here the CDR3 DNA reads TGTGCCAGCAGCATCGGGACAGGGTCTAATCAGCCCCAGCATTTT.

The CDR3 region is CASSQDPSSYEQYF. The CDR3 DNA reads TGTGCCAGCAGCCAAGATCCGAGCTCCTACGAGCAGTACTTC. The J gene is TRBJ2-7, the V gene TRBV3-1 (or the pseudogene TRBV3-2), with D hard to call. V lost 0 bases, J lost 0 bases, and 6 bases lay in between. CDR1 is LGHDT and CDR2 is YNNKEL in the germline V gene (reference sequence). The CDR3 spans 14 residues.

The J gene is TRBJ2-1, the V gene TRBV4-2, with TRBD2 matching over 10 bases. The V gene's germline CDR1 is LGHNA and CDR2 YNFKEQ. V shed 1 base and J 2 bases; nucleotides not matched to a gene: 2. The CDR3 spans 16 residues. The CDR3 here is CASSQAGTSAYNEQFF. CDR3 sequence (DNA): TGTGCCAGCAGCCAAGCCGGGACTAGCGCCTACAATGAGCAGTTCTTC.

This rearrangement joins TRBV23-1 to TRBJ2-7; D perhaps matches TRBD1 (6 bases). TRBV23-1 is marked as an open reading frame, function uncertain. This CDR3 contains 14 residues. Trimming cost V 6 bases and J 7 bases, with 19 bases left between them. The CDR3 bases are TGCGCCAGCAGCCGGACAGTAGGTCTTCAAGAGCAGTACGTC. It is translated as CASSRTVGLQEQYV.

The chain uses TRBV28 and TRBJ1-6; 7 positions match TRBD1. Germline-derived CDR1 and CDR2 are MDHEN and SYDVKM. The CDR3 contains 16 residues. V lost 6 bases and J lost 0; bases outside the gene matches: 5. Here the CDR3 DNA reads TGTGCCAGCAGAAAGACAGGGAGCTCCTATAATTCACCCCTCCACTTT. Its translation: CASRKTGSSYNSPLHF.

The CDR3 here is CASSEGLFFRQGGETQYF. For the CDR3, the DNA is TGTGCCAGCAGTGAAGGCCTATTTTTTCGGCAGGGAGGGGAGACCCAGTACTTC. The chain combines TRBV2 with TRBJ2-5, with 7 bases aligning to TRBD2. J gave up 5 bases and V 1 base, and 16 bases lay outside the gene matches. The CDR3 covers 18 residues. Germline CDR1 SNHLY, CDR2 FYNNEI.

This chain joins TRBV28 and TRBJ2-7, with D tentatively TRBD1 (5 bases). Trimming removed 3 bases from V and 5 bases from J, with 20 bases in between. The length of the CDR3 is 16 residues. Per the germline V gene, CDR1 is MDHEN and CDR2 is SYDVKM. The CDR3 region has the DNA TGTGCCAGCAGTTTTCCCAGACAGTGGGGCTTCGACGAGCAGTACTTC. Its protein is CASSFPRQWGFDEQYF.

J is TRBJ2-3 and V is TRBV7-3, with D tentatively TRBD1 (5 bases). CDR1 SGHTA and CDR2 FQGTGA come from the germline V gene. V was clipped by 3 bases and J by 2 bases, with 9 bases between them. This CDR3 has 14 residues. CDR3 bases: TGTGCCAGCAGCTTGGGGCGAAACACAGATACGCAGTATTTT. This translates into CASSLGRNTDTQYF.